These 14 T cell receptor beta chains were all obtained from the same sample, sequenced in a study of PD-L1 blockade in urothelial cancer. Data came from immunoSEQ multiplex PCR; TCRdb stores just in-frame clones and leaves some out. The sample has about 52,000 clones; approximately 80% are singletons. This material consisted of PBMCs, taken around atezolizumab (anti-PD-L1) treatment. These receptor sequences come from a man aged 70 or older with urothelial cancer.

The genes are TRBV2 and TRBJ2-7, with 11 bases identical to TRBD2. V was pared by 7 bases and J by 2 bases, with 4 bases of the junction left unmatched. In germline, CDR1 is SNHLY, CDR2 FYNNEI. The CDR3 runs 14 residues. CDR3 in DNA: TGTGCCAGCAAGGCTAGCGGGGGGACCTACGAGCAGTACTTC. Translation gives CASKASGGTYEQYF. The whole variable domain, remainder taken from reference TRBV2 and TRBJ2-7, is EPEVTQTPSHQVTQMGQEVILRCVPISNHLYFYWYRQILGQKVEFLVSFYNNEISEKSEIFDDQFSVERPDGSNFTLKIRSTKLEDSAMYFCASKASGGTYEQYFGPGTRLTVT.

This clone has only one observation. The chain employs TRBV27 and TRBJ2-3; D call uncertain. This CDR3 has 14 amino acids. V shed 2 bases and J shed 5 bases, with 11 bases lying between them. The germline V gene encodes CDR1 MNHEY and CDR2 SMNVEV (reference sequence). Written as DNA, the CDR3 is TGTGCCAGCAGTTTAGTAAGTACGGGAGATACGCAGTATTTT. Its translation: CASSLVSTGDTQYF.

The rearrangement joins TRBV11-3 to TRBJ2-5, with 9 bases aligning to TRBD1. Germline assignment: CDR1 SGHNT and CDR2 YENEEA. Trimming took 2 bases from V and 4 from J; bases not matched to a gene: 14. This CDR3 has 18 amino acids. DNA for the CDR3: TGTGCCAGCAGCTTAAGAGTGGGACAGGGAGTTTTCGGAGAGACCCAGTACTTC. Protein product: CASSLRVGQGVFGETQYF.

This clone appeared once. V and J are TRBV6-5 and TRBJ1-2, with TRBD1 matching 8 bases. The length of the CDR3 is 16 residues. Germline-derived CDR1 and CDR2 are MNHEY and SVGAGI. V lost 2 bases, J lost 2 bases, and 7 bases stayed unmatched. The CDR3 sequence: CASSYHYGQGNYGYTF. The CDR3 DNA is TGTGCCAGCAGTTACCATTATGGACAGGGCAACTATGGCTACACCTTC.

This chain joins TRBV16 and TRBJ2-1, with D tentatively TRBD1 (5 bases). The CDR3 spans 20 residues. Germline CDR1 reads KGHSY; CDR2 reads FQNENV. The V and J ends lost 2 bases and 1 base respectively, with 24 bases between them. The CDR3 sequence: CASSQKLHVGQFLSYNEQFF. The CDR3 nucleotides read TGTGCCAGCAGCCAAAAACTTCATGTCGGACAATTTCTATCCTACAATGAGCAGTTCTTC.

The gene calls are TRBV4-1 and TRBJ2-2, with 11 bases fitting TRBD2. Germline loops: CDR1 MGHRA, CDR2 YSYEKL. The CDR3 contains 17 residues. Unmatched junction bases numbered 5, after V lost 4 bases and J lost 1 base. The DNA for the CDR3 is TGCGCCAGCAGCCCAATGACTAGCGGGAAGAACACCGGGGAGCTGTTTTTT. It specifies CASSPMTSGKNTGELFF.

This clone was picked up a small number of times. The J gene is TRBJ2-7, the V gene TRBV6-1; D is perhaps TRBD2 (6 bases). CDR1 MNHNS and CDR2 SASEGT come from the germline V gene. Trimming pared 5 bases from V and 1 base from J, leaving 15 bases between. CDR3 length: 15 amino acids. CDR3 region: CASSRIGRESYEQYF. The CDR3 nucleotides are TGTGCCAGCAGTAGAATTGGACGGGAGTCCTACGAGCAGTACTTC.

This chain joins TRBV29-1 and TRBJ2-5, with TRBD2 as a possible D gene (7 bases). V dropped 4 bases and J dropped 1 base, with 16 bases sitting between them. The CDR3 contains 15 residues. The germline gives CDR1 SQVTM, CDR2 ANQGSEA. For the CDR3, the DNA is TGCAGCGTTGTGTTGATGCGGGGGCCCCAAGAGACCCAGTACTTC. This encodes CSVVLMRGPQETQYF.

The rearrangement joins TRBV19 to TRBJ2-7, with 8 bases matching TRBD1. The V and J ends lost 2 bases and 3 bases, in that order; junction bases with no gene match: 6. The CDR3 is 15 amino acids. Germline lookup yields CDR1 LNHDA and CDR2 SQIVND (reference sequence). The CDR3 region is CASSIRTGMGYEQYF. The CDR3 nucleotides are TGTGCCAGTAGTATACGGACAGGGATGGGCTACGAGCAGTACTTC. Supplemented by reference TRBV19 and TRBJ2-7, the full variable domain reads DGGITQSPKYLFRKEGQNVTLSCEQNLNHDAMYWYRQDPGQGLRLIYYSQIVNDFQKGDIAEGYSVSREKKESFPLTVTSAQKNPTAFYLCASSIRTGMGYEQYFGPGTRLTVT.

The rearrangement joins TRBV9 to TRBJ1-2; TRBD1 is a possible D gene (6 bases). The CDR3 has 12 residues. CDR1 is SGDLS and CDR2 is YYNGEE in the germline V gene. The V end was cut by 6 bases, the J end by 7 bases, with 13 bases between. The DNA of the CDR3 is TGTGCCAGCAACGGGGGGGCCCGTGGCTACACCTTC. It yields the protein CASNGGARGYTF.

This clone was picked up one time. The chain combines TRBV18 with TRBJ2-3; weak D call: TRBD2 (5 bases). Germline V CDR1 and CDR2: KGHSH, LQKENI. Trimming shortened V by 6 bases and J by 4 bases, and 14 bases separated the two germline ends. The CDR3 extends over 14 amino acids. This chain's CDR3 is CASSTLAGADTQYF. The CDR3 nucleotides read TGTGCCAGCTCTACCTTGGCGGGTGCAGATACGCAGTATTTT. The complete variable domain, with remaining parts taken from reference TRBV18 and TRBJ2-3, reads NAGVMQNPRHLVRRRGQEARLRCSPMKGHSHVYWYRQLPEEGLKFMVYLQKENIIDESGMPKERFSAEFPKEGPSILRIQQVVRGDSAAYFCASSTLAGADTQYFGPGTRLTVL.

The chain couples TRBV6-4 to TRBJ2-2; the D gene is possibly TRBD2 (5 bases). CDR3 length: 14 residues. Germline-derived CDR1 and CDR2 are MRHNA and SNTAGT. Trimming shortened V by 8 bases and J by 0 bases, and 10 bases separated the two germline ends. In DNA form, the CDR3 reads TGTGCCAGCTCTGTGGAGGCGAACACCGGGGAGCTGTTTTTT. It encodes CASSVEANTGELFF.

DNA for the CDR3: TGTGCCAGCAGCTTAGCGGCAGGGGTACAAGAGACCCAGTACTTC. Its protein product is CASSLAAGVQETQYF. The genes are TRBV7-2 and TRBJ2-5; possibly TRBD1 for D (6 bases). Germline V lookup: CDR1 SGHTA, CDR2 FQGNSA. Trimming removed 0 bases at V and 2 bases at J, with 10 bases between. CDR3 size: 15 residues.

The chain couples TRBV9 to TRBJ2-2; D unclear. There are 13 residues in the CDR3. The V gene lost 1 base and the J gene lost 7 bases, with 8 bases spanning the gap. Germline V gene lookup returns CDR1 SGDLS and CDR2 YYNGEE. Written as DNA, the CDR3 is TGTGCCAGCAGCGTAAGGAGTAACGGGGAGCTGTTTTTT. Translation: CASSVRSNGELFF.